One and the same sample provided the 7 T cell receptor beta chains below, sequenced in a study of somatic mutations in T cells in chronic GVHD. The repertoire was sequenced with immunoSEQ multiplex PCR; TCRdb's copy has only in-frame clones and lacks some. The table has 13,000 to 15,000 clones, around four fifths seen once. The sequencing sample was made of Vbeta20-negative CD4+ T cells from blood. The receptors originated from a male patient between 45 and 59 years old with chronic graft-versus-host disease. Some of these T cells may belong to the graft donor.

The V gene is TRBV19, the J gene TRBJ2-7; possibly TRBD2 for D (5 bases). The CDR3 has 13 residues. Trimming left V 6 bases short and J 4 bases short, with 13 bases between. Germline CDR1 is LNHDA and CDR2 is SQIVND (reference sequence). DNA for the CDR3: TGTGCCAGTAGCCCAGAGGGCTATTACGAGCAGTACTTC. It specifies CASSPEGYYEQYF.

The chain employs TRBV18 and TRBJ1-1; D unresolved. The germline V and J ends were trimmed by 3 bases and 0 bases, with 8 bases remaining between them. Looked up from germline, CDR1 is KGHSH and CDR2 is LQKENI. The CDR3 spans 14 residues. CDR3 nucleotide sequence: TGTGCCAGCTCACCCTCAGGCATGAACACTGAAGCTTTCTTT. Amino acid sequence: CASSPSGMNTEAFF.

The chain joins TRBV7-2 to TRBJ2-1; D might be TRBD2 (6 bases). V lost 3 bases, J lost 4 bases, and 7 bases lay in between. The CDR3 length is 13 residues. Germline-derived CDR1 and CDR2 are SGHTA and FQGNSA. The CDR3 sequence: CASSFSGYNEQFF. DNA of the CDR3: TGTGCCAGCAGCTTTAGCGGTTACAATGAGCAGTTCTTC.

The chain carries TRBV7-3 and TRBJ1-1, with D possibly TRBD1 on 5 matching bases. The CDR3 covers 15 residues. Germline assignment: CDR1 SGHTA and CDR2 FQGTGA. V lost 1 base and J lost 4, with 13 bases in between. The CDR3 nucleotides read TGTGCCAGCAGCTTAAAGAATTTAGGGGCCACTGAAGCTTTCTTT. It translates to CASSLKNLGATEAFF.

The chain uses TRBV7-3 and TRBJ2-1, with D perhaps TRBD1 (7 bases). V lost 4 bases and J lost 4, with 14 bases in between. Germline CDR1 SGHTA, CDR2 FQGTGA. The CDR3 runs 15 residues. The CDR3 here is CASSSSSGGYNEQFF. CDR3 nucleotide sequence: TGTGCCAGCAGCTCGTCGTCAGGGGGGTACAATGAGCAGTTCTTC.

This chain joins TRBV28 and TRBJ1-5; tentative D call: TRBD1 (5 bases). Germline V gene lookup returns CDR1 MDHEN and CDR2 SYDVKM. CDR3 length equals 13 residues. V was pared by 7 bases and J by 7 bases, with 14 bases between. CDR3 sequence (DNA): TGTGCCAGCACCCCAGGCACAGGACAGCCCCAGCATTTT. As protein: CASTPGTGQPQHF.

The chain has TRBV20-1 and TRBJ1-3, with unresolved D. Trimming left V 3 bases short and J 3 bases short, with 3 bases between. The CDR3 runs 11 residues. Germline V lookup: CDR1 DFQATT, CDR2 SNEGSKA (reference sequence). CDR3 protein: CSASSGNTIYF. CDR3 bases: TGCAGTGCTAGCAGTGGAAACACCATATATTTT.